These 5 T cell receptor beta chains originate from one sample sequenced in a study of shared T cell receptors in the human thymus. Some clones are missing from TCRdb's copy, which holds only in-frame ones; the method was immunoSEQ multiplex PCR. The data show 630,000 or so clones, 87% seen once. The same sample was also studied in work on human thymus T cells.

Sequenced sample: thymocytes. The receptors stem from a boy under two years old with a congenital heart defect.

This clone has just one count. The chain uses TRBV5-3 and TRBJ1-1; weak D call: TRBD1 (6 bases). TRBV5-3 is known as an ORF, though its function is uncertain. Trimming removed 4 bases from V and 1 base from J, with 23 bases in between. The CDR3 consists of 18 residues. CDR3: CARSVRNISYRENTEAFF. In nucleotides, the CDR3 is TGTGCCAGAAGCGTCAGAAACATAAGTTACAGGGAGAACACTGAAGCTTTCTTT.

This chain joins TRBV5-8 and TRBJ1-4; 9 bases agree with TRBD1. This CDR3 contains 15 residues. Germline V gene sequence: CDR1 SGHTS, CDR2 YDEGEE. The ends lost 5 bases at V and 3 bases at J; junction bases unmatched: 5. The CDR3 protein is CASRARDRANEKLFF. CDR3 DNA: TGTGCCAGCAGGGCGAGGGACAGGGCTAATGAAAAACTGTTTTTT.

The J gene is TRBJ1-1, the V gene TRBV5-1; D possibly corresponds to TRBD1 (5 bases). This CDR3 is built from 15 residues. V was trimmed by 0 bases and J by 5 bases, leaving 14 bases between them. CDR1 is SGHRS and CDR2 is YFSETQ in the germline V gene. The CDR3 bases are TGCGCCAGCAGCTTGGATCAGGGCGAAGATACTGAAGCTTTCTTT. It translates to CASSLDQGEDTEAFF.

V gene TRBV4-2 combines with J gene TRBJ2-5, with 7 bases aligning to TRBD2. The CDR3 is 15 amino acids. V was pared by 6 bases and J by 3 bases, with 10 bases of the junction left unmatched. CDR1 LGHNA and CDR2 YNFKEQ come from the germline V gene. CDR3 DNA: TGTGCCAGCAGAGCACTTCTAGCGGAAGAAGAGACCCAGTACTTC. This gives the protein CASRALLAEEETQYF.

The genes are TRBV25-1 and TRBJ1-2, with 8 positions matching TRBD1. CDR3 length equals 15 residues. J gave up 0 bases and V 4 bases, and 4 bases lay outside the gene matches. Germline CDR1 and CDR2: MGHDK and SYGVNS. CDR3 protein: CASSGDRSANYGYTF. CDR3 nucleotides: TGTGCCAGCAGTGGGGACAGGTCGGCTAACTATGGCTACACCTTC.